What follows are 11 T cell receptor beta chains derived from one specimen sequenced in a study of blood T cell repertoires in COVID-19. The table came from immunoSEQ multiplex PCR; TCRdb's copy has only in-frame clones and leaves some out. The data show 200,000 to 250,000 clones, with roughly 80% seen just once and about 10% held by the top ten. The sample consisted of peripheral blood. All receptors come from a woman aged 80 or older with acute or convalescent COVID-19.

The rearrangement joins TRBV5-4 to TRBJ1-2; possibly TRBD1 for D (6 bases). V dropped 4 bases and J dropped 2 bases, with 15 bases sitting between them. The CDR3 runs 15 residues. In germline, CDR1 is SGHNT, CDR2 YYREEE (reference sequence). The DNA of the CDR3 is TGTGCCAGCAGCCGGAACACAGACAGGAACTATGGCTACACCTTC. Its protein is CASSRNTDRNYGYTF.

This clone has only one observation. This chain uses TRBV28 with TRBJ2-7, with 10 bases matching TRBD1. With 6 bases clipped from V and 3 bases from J, the junction kept 8 bases outside the gene matches. Germline CDR1 and CDR2: MDHEN and SYDVKM. The CDR3 has 15 amino acids. This CDR3 is CASSPSRDRGYEQYF. The DNA of the CDR3 is TGTGCCAGCAGCCCCAGCCGGGACAGGGGCTACGAGCAGTACTTC.

This rearrangement joins TRBV27 to TRBJ2-6; TRBD1 matches at 9 bases. The CDR3 contains 20 residues. V lost 4 bases and J lost 2; bases outside the gene matches: 15. CDR1 is MNHEY, CDR2 SMNVEV, per germline (reference sequence). The DNA for the CDR3 is TGTGCCAGCAGTTCCCCAACAGGGGGCTTTGTTTGGGCTGGGGCCAACGTCCTGACTTTC. It specifies CASSSPTGGFVWAGANVLTF.

The chain employs TRBV4-3 and TRBJ1-2; TRBD1 matches at 7 bases. The CDR3 is 15 residues long. J was trimmed by 0 bases and V by 4 bases; bases with no gene match: 5. Per germline, CDR1 LGHNA and CDR2 YSLEER. CDR3 residues: CASSRNRGSNYGYTF. CDR3 sequence (DNA): TGCGCCAGCAGCCGGAACAGGGGCTCTAACTATGGCTACACCTTC.

This rearrangement joins TRBV5-6 to TRBJ2-3; 12 bases match TRBD2. The CDR3 is made up of 18 amino acids. Germline CDR1 and CDR2: SGHDT and YYEEEE. V shed 7 bases, J shed 3 bases, and the junction held 15 bases outside the gene matches. This chain's CDR3 is CASLQRRLAGVGTDTQYF. In nucleotides, the CDR3 is TGTGCCAGCCTCCAACGCCGACTAGCGGGGGTAGGGACAGATACGCAGTATTTT.

This clone has just a few counts. This chain connects TRBV18 to TRBJ1-2, with 7 bases fitting TRBD1. Germline values: CDR1 KGHSH, CDR2 LQKENI. The CDR3 spans 15 residues. V lost 3 bases to trimming and J lost 2 bases; unmatched junction nucleotides: 6. CDR3 loop: CASSPTRDSNYGYTF. The CDR3 region has the DNA TGTGCCAGCTCACCGACCCGGGACAGCAACTATGGCTACACCTTC.

This rearrangement joins TRBV30 to TRBJ2-3; 9 bases match TRBD2. Germline-derived CDR1 and CDR2 are GTSNPN and SVGIG (reference sequence). The CDR3 is 15 residues long. Trimming removed 0 bases from V and 1 base from J; junction bases left unmatched: 2. CDR3 sequence: CAWSVGGGGTDTQYF. The CDR3 nucleotides read TGTGCCTGGAGTGTGGGCGGGGGGGGCACAGATACGCAGTATTTT. Full variable domain (remainder filled in from reference TRBV30 and TRBJ2-3): SQTIHQWPATLVQPVGSPLSLECTVEGTSNPNLYWYRQAAGRGLQLLFYSVGIGQISSEVPQNLSASRPQDRQFILSSKKLLLSDSGFYLCAWSVGGGGTDTQYFGPGTRLTVL.

The V call is TRBV20-1, the J call TRBJ2-7; tentatively, D is TRBD2 (5 bases). V was pared by 8 bases and J by 5 bases, with 13 bases between. The CDR3 has 11 amino acids. Germline CDR1 and CDR2: DFQATT and SNEGSKA (reference sequence). The CDR3 reads CSTGSGDEQYF. CDR3 sequence (DNA): TGCAGTACCGGAAGCGGCGACGAGCAGTACTTC.

The chain is built from TRBV3-1 (or the pseudogene TRBV3-2) and TRBJ2-1; TRBD1 aligns across 9 bases. This CDR3 is 17 amino acids long. The germline CDR1 and CDR2 sequences are LGHDT and YNNKEL (reference sequence). Germline trimming cut 1 base from V and 6 bases from J; bases unmatched to any gene: 10. The CDR3 region is CASSQGPPGQGSNEQFF. DNA of the CDR3: TGTGCCAGCAGCCAAGGCCCCCCGGGACAGGGTAGCAATGAGCAGTTCTTC.

The chain employs TRBV20-1 and TRBJ2-3, with D perhaps matching TRBD1 (6 bases). Trimming took 6 bases from V and 6 from J, leaving 10 bases between them. This CDR3 region has 11 residues. Germline V gene lookup returns CDR1 DFQATT and CDR2 SNEGSKA (reference sequence). The CDR3 sequence: CSATGLDTQYF. The CDR3 nucleotides read TGCAGTGCCACAGGGTTGGATACGCAGTATTTT.

The rearrangement joins TRBV28 to TRBJ1-2, with D unclear. Germline V gene sequence: CDR1 MDHEN, CDR2 SYDVKM. This CDR3 has 17 amino acids. V was cut by 6 bases and J by 5 bases, with 25 bases left in between. This CDR3 reads CASSFRPLTRSSYGYTF. For the CDR3, the DNA is TGTGCCAGCAGCTTTCGTCCCCTAACCCGGTCCTCATATGGCTACACCTTC.